Below, one T cell receptor beta chain is given with its context. V was clipped by 10 bases and J by 0 bases; unmatched bases: 11. The germline V gene has CDR1 MNHEY and CDR2 SVGEGT. The CDR3 is made up of 17 amino acids. This entry is derived from a study of prognosis after radiotherapy for stage I lung cancer. In the study overall: Individuals with stage I non-small cell lung cancer joined the cohort between early 2018 and early 2019.

Starting from genomic DNA, TCR beta CDR3 was amplified through two-round multiplex PCR. For every TRBV and TRBJ gene, a specific primer was used in first-round PCR. Second-round PCR relied on universal primers. TCRdb re-called the multiplex PCR reads through MiXCR, storing one row per CDR3 protein. The repertoire holds some 23,000 distinct CDR3 sequences, with roughly two fifths as singletons. This clonotype originated in a donor of 50 years or more with non-small cell lung cancer. The specimen comprised PBMCs, sampled before or after stereotactic body radiation therapy (not recorded which). The V and J genes are TRBV6-2 or TRBV6-3 and TRBJ2-1; 11 bases are shared with TRBD2. CDR3 in DNA: TGTGCCAACAGGAATGTCACTAGCGGGGGCTCCTACAATGAGCAGTTCTTC. Its protein is CANRNVTSGGSYNEQFF.